These 5 T cell receptor beta chains share one sample of origin, sequenced in a study of PD-L1 blockade in urothelial cancer. Measured with immunoSEQ multiplex PCR; TCRdb has only the in-frame clones, and not every one. Of some 100,000 clones listed, around 92% are singletons. Sample time point: pretreatment peripheral blood. Material: PBMCs, obtained around atezolizumab (anti-PD-L1) treatment. These receptors all come from a woman of 80 years or more with urothelial cancer.

The chain couples TRBV18 to TRBJ2-7, with TRBD2 matching over 15 bases. V lost 6 bases to trimming and J lost 6 bases; unmatched junction nucleotides: 6. CDR1 is KGHSH and CDR2 is LQKENI in the germline V gene. This CDR3 contains 15 residues. For the CDR3, the DNA is TGTGCCAGCTCGCCCCAGGGACTAGCGGGAGGCGAGCAGTACTTC. The encoded protein is CASSPQGLAGGEQYF.

J is TRBJ2-5 and V is TRBV19, with D possibly TRBD1 on 6 matching bases. CDR1 LNHDA and CDR2 SQIVND come from the germline V gene (reference sequence). There are 13 residues in the CDR3. With 5 bases removed from V and 5 bases from J, the gap between germline ends came to 12 bases. CDR3 DNA: TGTGCCAGTAGTCACAGGGATGCGGAGACCCAGTACTTC. Its protein product is CASSHRDAETQYF.

This clone was detected a few times. The CDR3 sequence is CASSSNSYEQYF. The CDR3 bases are TGTGCCAGCAGTTCTAACAGCTACGAGCAGTACTTC. The V gene is TRBV27, the J gene TRBJ2-7; D gene uncertain. CDR1 and CDR2 (germline): MNHEY, SMNVEV (reference sequence). Trimming took 4 bases from V and 3 from J, leaving 7 bases between them. This CDR3 has 12 amino acids.

The V and J genes are TRBV28 and TRBJ1-5, with TRBD1 as a possible D gene (6 bases). This CDR3 is built from 16 residues. V dropped 3 bases and J dropped 7 bases, with 19 bases sitting between them. The germline CDR1 and CDR2 sequences are MDHEN and SYDVKM. CDR3 sequence reads: CASSLYALQGRQPQHF. The CDR3, as DNA: TGTGCCAGCAGTTTGTATGCGTTGCAGGGGCGGCAGCCCCAGCATTTT.

This clone was seen a handful of times. The chain carries TRBV5-1 and TRBJ1-2; possibly TRBD1 for D (5 bases). The V gene's germline CDR1 is SGHRS and CDR2 YFSETQ. The V end was cut by 4 bases, the J end by 6 bases, with 16 bases between. CDR3 size: 14 residues. The chain's CDR3 is CASSTPGVSDGYTF. CDR3 bases: TGCGCCAGCAGCACTCCGGGGGTTTCGGATGGCTACACCTTC. The entire variable domain, with the rest obtained from reference TRBV5-1 and TRBJ1-2, is as follows: KAGVTQTPRYLIKTRGQQVTLSCSPISGHRSVSWYQQTPGQGLQFLFEYFSETQRNKGNFPGRFSGRQFSNSRSEMNVSTLELGDSALYLCASSTPGVSDGYTFGSGTRLTVV.